What follows are 23 T cell receptor beta chains derived from one specimen sequenced in a study of blood T cell repertoires in COVID-19 (dated by TCRdb to 2018 to 2020). The protocol used for the library was the immunoSEQ multiplex PCR assay. In TCRdb, the immuneACCESS table is reduced to in-frame sequences with V and J assigned. These tables do not hold every clone; where another copy was compared, an unresolved V gene accounts for under half, and the others remain unexplained. This sample lists approximately 300,000 clones; 70% to 85% were detected once. 0.7% to 1% of the sample is in the top ten clones. Sequencing was performed on peripheral blood. Receptors originate from a human donor with COVID-19, enrolled during active disease. The donor label of this sample is uncertain.

The chain combines TRBV10-3 with TRBJ2-1; D is perhaps TRBD1 (7 bases). The V end lost 6 bases, the J end lost 10 bases, and 25 bases lay between the germline ends. CDR1 is ENHRY, CDR2 SYGVKD, per germline. This CDR3 is 16 amino acids long. CDR3 nucleotide sequence: TGTGCCATCAGGGCCGACACAGGGTCCCCAGGGGGGGAGCAGTTCTTC. As protein: CAIRADTGSPGGEQFF.

The rearrangement links TRBV7-8 to TRBJ2-5; 11 bases line up with TRBD1. The V segment lost 3 bases and the J segment 2 bases; nucleotides outside the gene matches: 5. The V gene's germline CDR1 is SGHVS and CDR2 FQNEAQ. The CDR3 runs to 16 residues. CDR3 sequence reads: CASSFRGDRGQETQYF. The CDR3 coding sequence is TGTGCCAGCAGCTTTCGTGGGGACAGGGGGCAAGAGACCCAGTACTTC. Supplemented by reference TRBV7-8 and TRBJ2-5, the full variable domain reads GAGVSQSPRYKVAKRGQDVALRCDPISGHVSLFWYQQALGQGPEFLTYFQNEAQLDKSGLPSDRFFAERPEGSVSTLKIQRTQQEDSAVYLCASSFRGDRGQETQYFGPGTRLLVL.

The chain joins TRBV5-6 to TRBJ2-7; D is possibly TRBD2 (5 bases). Germline CDR1 SGHDT, CDR2 YYEEEE. Trimming took 4 bases from V and 9 from J, leaving 17 bases between them. CDR3 length equals 13 residues. CDR3 loop: CASSPKFREGQYF. The CDR3 DNA is TGTGCCAGCAGCCCCAAGTTCCGGGAAGGGCAGTACTTC. The full variable domain, in which reference TRBV5-6 and TRBJ2-7 provide the parts outside the CDR3, is DAGVTQSPTHLIKTRGQQVTLRCSPKSGHDTVSWYQQALGQGPQFIFQYYEEEERQRGNFPDRFSGHQFPNYSSELNVNALLLGDSALYLCASSPKFREGQYFGPGTRLTVT.

This sequence joins TRBV28 and TRBJ1-2; 10 bases map to TRBD1. Germline V lookup: CDR1 MDHEN, CDR2 SYDVKM. CDR3 length: 14 residues. The V segment lost 6 bases and the J segment 7 bases; nucleotides outside the gene matches: 8. The CDR3 nucleotides read TGTGCCAGCAGACTGACAGGGGGCGCTCCTGGCTACACCTTC. Its translation: CASRLTGGAPGYTF.

The chain couples TRBV7-2 to TRBJ2-1; no clear D. CDR3 size: 15 residues. CDR1 SGHTA and CDR2 FQGNSA come from the germline V gene. Trimming shortened V by 6 bases and J by 1 base, and 13 bases separated the two germline ends. The CDR3 region has the DNA TGTGCCAGCAGTTCTTCAGGATTGTCCTACAATGAGCAGTTCTTC. This encodes CASSSSGLSYNEQFF.

The V and J genes are TRBV3-1 (or the pseudogene TRBV3-2) and TRBJ2-7; TRBD1 is a possible D gene (5 bases). With 4 bases removed from V and 6 bases from J, the gap between germline ends came to 13 bases. This CDR3 region has 13 residues. Germline V gives CDR1 LGHDT, CDR2 YNNKEL (reference sequence). The CDR3, as DNA: TGTGCCAGCAGCCCACAGGTGCCCAGCGAGCAGTACTTC. Translation gives CASSPQVPSEQYF.

V gene TRBV19 combines with J gene TRBJ1-1, with TRBD1 matching 7 bases. Germline V gives CDR1 LNHDA, CDR2 SQIVND (reference sequence). V shed 7 bases and J 8 bases; nucleotides not matched to a gene: 10. This CDR3 is 13 amino acids long. CDR3 amino acids: CASTGTDFLEAFF. In nucleotides, the CDR3 is TGTGCCAGTACCGGGACAGACTTTTTGGAAGCTTTCTTT.

This clone was seen only a few times. The chain has TRBV27 and TRBJ2-7; TRBD1 might be the D (5 bases). This CDR3 region has 16 residues. Germline assignment: CDR1 MNHEY and CDR2 SMNVEV (reference sequence). Deletions cut 6 bases from V and 2 bases from J, with 20 bases between. CDR3 in DNA: TGTGCCAGCAGACGGGCCCCAGACAGCCTAACCTACGAGCAGTACTTC. Its translation is CASRRAPDSLTYEQYF.

The J gene is TRBJ1-2, the V gene TRBV11-1; D unresolved. V shed 5 bases and J shed 5 bases, with 12 bases lying between them. This CDR3 is 13 amino acids long. The germline V gene has CDR1 SGHAT and CDR2 FQDESV (reference sequence). The DNA of the CDR3 is TGTGCCAGCAGCCTGGACTTGGGGTATGGCTACACCTTC. This sequence encodes CASSLDLGYGYTF.

This chain links TRBV14 with TRBJ2-3; 10 bases are a match to TRBD1. The V segment lost 2 bases and the J segment 8 bases; nucleotides outside the gene matches: 13. The CDR3 runs 17 residues. Germline V CDR1 and CDR2: SGHDN, FVKESK. The CDR3 sequence: CASSQPPGTGARGTQYF. The DNA for the CDR3 is TGTGCCAGCAGCCAACCCCCTGGGACAGGGGCGCGAGGTACGCAGTATTTT. The entire variable domain, with the rest obtained from reference TRBV14 and TRBJ2-3, is as follows: EAGVTQFPSHSVIEKGQTVTLRCDPISGHDNLYWYRRVMGKEIKFLLHFVKESKQDESGMPNNRFLAERTGGTYSTLKVQPAELEDSGVYFCASSQPPGTGARGTQYFGPGTRLTVL.

This clone appeared a few times. The rearrangement joins TRBV7-2 to TRBJ2-1; 13 bases are shared with TRBD2. This CDR3 spans 17 amino acids. The V gene end was trimmed by 1 base and the J gene end by 7 bases; junction bases not matched to a gene: 7. Looked up from germline, CDR1 is SGHTA and CDR2 is FQGNSA. The CDR3 region has the DNA TGTGCCAGCAGCTTAGGTCGCGGGACTAGCGGGAATAATGAGCAGTTCTTC. Protein product: CASSLGRGTSGNNEQFF.

The rearrangement uses TRBV18 and TRBJ2-7; 8 bases fit TRBD1. Germline loops: CDR1 KGHSH, CDR2 LQKENI. Unmatched junction bases numbered 2, after V lost 3 bases and J lost 1 base. The CDR3 has 14 residues. Written as DNA, the CDR3 is TGTGCCAGCTCACCGGGGACAGGTTCCTACGAGCAGTACTTC. As protein: CASSPGTGSYEQYF.

The chain recombines TRBV12-3 or TRBV12-4 with TRBJ2-3, with D hard to call. The CDR3 length is 11 residues. V was trimmed by 4 bases and J by 9 bases, leaving 8 bases between them. CDR3 DNA sequence: TGTGCCAGCAGTTCAACCGAGACGCAGTATTTT. This translates into CASSSTETQYF.

This chain uses TRBV19 with TRBJ1-2; 7 bases agree with TRBD1. There are 16 residues in the CDR3. CDR1 is LNHDA and CDR2 is SQIVND in the germline V gene (reference sequence). Trimming at V came to 7 bases and at J to 4 bases, leaving 15 bases not matched to a gene. CDR3 sequence (DNA): TGTGCCAGTACCTCACTCCTCGGGACAGCCTTCTATGGCTACACCTTC. Amino acids: CASTSLLGTAFYGYTF.

This clone was found a few times. The chain uses TRBV7-9 and TRBJ1-2, with a possible D match to TRBD1 (5 bases). The CDR3 runs 14 residues. The germline gives CDR1 SEHNR, CDR2 FQNEAQ (reference sequence). Trimming took off 5 bases at V and 0 bases at J, with 10 bases between the two ends. The CDR3 DNA reads as TGTGCCAGCAGCCTGACAGCAGCTAACTATGGCTACACCTTC. The encoded protein is CASSLTAANYGYTF.

This clone was found once. V usage is TRBV10-2 and J usage is TRBJ2-7; 11 bases agree with TRBD2. Germline lookup yields CDR1 WSHSY and CDR2 SAAADI. This CDR3 region has 17 residues. V was pared by 3 bases and J by 1 base, with 8 bases of the junction left unmatched. The CDR3 loop reads CASSDQTRLAGSYEQYF. In DNA, the CDR3 is TGCGCCAGCAGTGACCAAACTCGACTAGCGGGATCCTACGAGCAGTACTTC.

This clone appeared many times. The chain employs TRBV5-1 and TRBJ1-2; a weak D match, TRBD1 (5 bases). The CDR3 totals 17 residues. V lost 0 bases and J 6 bases, leaving 21 bases between the germline ends. CDR1 and CDR2 (germline): SGHRS, YFSETQ. Here the CDR3 reads CASSLAGAGTLWDGYTF. The CDR3 nucleotides are TGCGCCAGCAGCTTGGCTGGAGCAGGGACTCTTTGGGATGGCTACACCTTC.

The CDR3 nucleotides read TGTGCCAGCAGATTTGGACAGACTGGGACCGGGGAGCTGTTTTTT. Its translation is CASRFGQTGTGELFF. The chain carries TRBV27 and TRBJ2-2; perhaps TRBD1 as D (6 bases). The ends were cut back, 6 bases at V and 5 bases at J, with 16 bases in the middle. The CDR3 has 15 residues. Germline V lookup: CDR1 MNHEY, CDR2 SMNVEV (reference sequence).

This chain uses TRBV10-3 with TRBJ2-2, with 8 positions matching TRBD1. J lost 0 bases, V lost 5 bases, and 8 bases had no gene match. The CDR3 has 17 amino acids. Germline V CDR1 and CDR2: ENHRY, SYGVKD. DNA for the CDR3: TGTGCCATCAGTCGCGGACAGGGCCCTTCGAACACCGGGGAGCTGTTTTTT. It is translated as CAISRGQGPSNTGELFF.

The table lists this clone with a count of one. The chain combines TRBV12-3 or TRBV12-4 with TRBJ1-2; TRBD1 matches at 8 bases. V was clipped by 6 bases and J by 8 bases; unmatched bases: 8. The CDR3 extends over 13 amino acids. In DNA, the CDR3 is TGTGCCAGCAGCCCACAGGGGGGGCTAGGCTACACCTTC. Its translation: CASSPQGGLGYTF.

Only a few counts were recorded for this clone. V usage is TRBV20-1 and J usage is TRBJ1-1; D is unresolved. Trimming cost V 3 bases and J 0 bases, with 17 bases left between them. Germline V CDR1 and CDR2: DFQATT, SNEGSKA (reference sequence). This CDR3 has 16 amino acids. The CDR3 here is CSASRFSLFLNTEAFF. Written as DNA, the CDR3 is TGCAGTGCTAGTCGGTTCTCCCTCTTCTTGAACACTGAAGCTTTCTTT.

The CDR3 here is CASSGQGWETQYF. CDR3 sequence (DNA): TGCGCCAGCAGTGGACAGGGATGGGAGACCCAGTACTTC. The chain uses TRBV10-1 and TRBJ2-5; 7 positions agree with TRBD1. The CDR3 has 13 residues. Germline-derived CDR1 and CDR2 are WNHNN and SYGVQD (reference sequence). Trimming removed 4 bases from V and 5 bases from J; junction bases left unmatched: 4.

This clone was found many times. Here the CDR3 reads CASSFTPTQPYGYTF. CDR3 coding DNA: TGTGCCAGCAGCTTTACCCCGACACAACCCTATGGCTACACCTTC. The rearrangement links TRBV5-6 to TRBJ1-2; no reliable D call. The CDR3 runs 15 residues. CDR1 and CDR2 from the germline V gene are SGHDT and YYEEEE. Trimming left V 2 bases short and J 4 bases short, with 15 bases between. Using reference TRBV5-6 and TRBJ1-2 for the parts outside the CDR3, the full variable domain is DAGVTQSPTHLIKTRGQQVTLRCSPKSGHDTVSWYQQALGQGPQFIFQYYEEEERQRGNFPDRFSGHQFPNYSSELNVNALLLGDSALYLCASSFTPTQPYGYTFGSGTRLTVV.